The present TCR beta chain was sequenced within a study of graft-versus-host responses after intestinal transplantation. Study at large: Each recipient received anti-thymocyte globulin induction, then tacrolimus and steroids for three to four years. Study results and limitations: Some GvH clones appeared in ileal mucosa or blood before recipient bone marrow. Early post-transplant HvG declines were associated with peak circulating GvH clone levels.

V lost 2 bases, J lost 1 base, and 4 bases lay in between. This CDR3 has 14 residues. Germline V gene data show CDR1 as SGHDT and CDR2 as YYEEEE. Libraries were prepared by immunoSEQ multiplex PCR; TCRdb keeps only in-frame clonotypes and omits some of them. Counted here are around 90,000 clones, 85% to 95% occurring once; the ten biggest clones make up about 1%. For this clone: Its antigen remains unknown.

The chain recombines TRBV5-6 with TRBJ2-6; no clear D. The sequences come from unstimulated CD8+ T cells sorted from spleen or lymph node cells, collected before transplant. The receptor was derived from a human donor who was the organ donor for an intestinal transplant. Here the CDR3 reads CASSFESGANVLTF. CDR3 DNA: TGTGCCAGCAGCTTCGAGTCTGGGGCCAACGTCCTGACTTTC.